Listed here are 8 T cell receptor beta chains from one sample, sequenced in a study of cytomegalovirus exposure and HLA in healthy donors. Profiled with immunoSEQ multiplex PCR; TCRdb holds only in-frame clones, not every one. The sample contains around 350,000 clones, about nine tenths of which appear only once. Sequencing was done on a sample of PBMCs. Receptor source: a woman between 18 and 29 years old in good health and CMV-seronegative.

V usage is TRBV28 and J usage is TRBJ1-2, with TRBD1 as a possible D gene (6 bases). This CDR3 is 14 amino acids long. The germline V gene encodes CDR1 MDHEN and CDR2 SYDVKM. Trimming took off 5 bases at V and 4 bases at J, with 14 bases between the two ends. DNA of the CDR3: TGTGCCAGCAGTCCTACCACAGGGATCTATGGCTACACCTTC. Amino acids: CASSPTTGIYGYTF.

CDR3 loop: CASSPRDRGIYEQYF. DNA of the CDR3: TGTGCCAGCAGCCCCCGGGACAGGGGGATCTACGAGCAGTACTTC. This chain links TRBV28 with TRBJ2-7; the match to TRBD1 covers 11 bases. The germline V gene has CDR1 MDHEN and CDR2 SYDVKM. V was clipped by 6 bases and J by 3 bases; unmatched bases: 7. This CDR3 has 15 amino acids.

This chain links TRBV2 with TRBJ1-5; D is uncertain. The germline V and J ends were trimmed by 5 bases and 3 bases, with 14 bases remaining between them. The CDR3 is 15 amino acids. Germline CDR1 SNHLY, CDR2 FYNNEI. CDR3 protein: CASSQSDNNNQPQHF. The CDR3 nucleotides are TGTGCCAGCAGTCAGTCCGACAATAACAATCAGCCCCAGCATTTT.

This clone has only one observation. The rearrangement links TRBV27 to TRBJ2-3, with TRBD2 as a possible D gene (6 bases). The CDR3 is made up of 14 amino acids. CDR1 MNHEY and CDR2 SMNVEV come from the germline V gene (reference sequence). V lost 2 bases and J lost 1, with 7 bases in between. The CDR3 spells CASSLASGTDTQYF. The CDR3 nucleotides read TGTGCCAGCAGTTTAGCTAGCGGCACAGATACGCAGTATTTT.

The chain links TRBV6-6 to TRBJ2-3; 14 bases are shared with TRBD2. V was pared by 4 bases and J by 9 bases, with 0 bases of the junction left unmatched. From germline, CDR1 is MNHNY and CDR2 SVGAGI (reference sequence). This CDR3 has 13 residues. CDR3 in amino acids: CASSWTSGRTQYF. The CDR3 DNA follows: TGTGCCAGCAGTTGGACTAGCGGGAGGACGCAGTATTTT.

The genes are TRBV2 and TRBJ2-1, with 9 bases identical to TRBD1. The CDR3 contains 15 residues. With V trimmed by 8 bases and J by 4 bases, 9 bases remained unmatched. From germline, CDR1 is SNHLY and CDR2 FYNNEI. Written as DNA, the CDR3 is TGTGCCAGCTCAAAGGACAGGGGCCAATACAATGAGCAGTTCTTC. Protein: CASSKDRGQYNEQFF.

The gene calls are TRBV6-1 and TRBJ2-5; D might be TRBD1 (6 bases). Trimming stripped 4 bases from V and 2 bases from J, with 11 bases between. Germline CDR1 reads MNHNS; CDR2 reads SASEGT. This CDR3 has 14 residues. The CDR3 nucleotides read TGTGCCAGCAGTGGCATGACAGGTCAAGAGACCCAGTACTTC. This gives the protein CASSGMTGQETQYF.

The chain recombines TRBV28 with TRBJ1-2; 9 bases align to TRBD1. Germline CDR1 reads MDHEN; CDR2 reads SYDVKM. V was clipped by 3 bases and J by 4 bases; unmatched bases: 12. CDR3 size: 17 residues. As DNA, the CDR3 is TGTGCCAGCAGTTTCCCGACAGGGGGAACCGCCAGCTATGGCTACACCTTC. Its translation: CASSFPTGGTASYGYTF.